This T cell receptor (beta chain) was identified in a study of blood T cell repertoires in COVID-19. Overall study context: From T cells, B-cell-depleted T cells, or PBMCs came the material, which was cDNA or gDNA.

As handled by the study authors: Quantification of nucleated cells was approximated via reference gene primer amplification. The method was immunoSEQ multiplex PCR; TCRdb's version includes in-frame clones alone and lacks a portion of them. V and J calls and clone size come straight from that table; D and trimming were deduced from the DNA. The sample yields about 130,000 clones, approximately 89% seen once. Input material: peripheral blood. The TCR was taken from a woman aged 70-85 years with COVID-19, enrolled during active disease.

Here the CDR3 reads CASSFSQRGNTGELFF. The CDR3 nucleotides read TGTGCCAGCAGCTTCAGTCAGCGGGGGAACACCGGGGAGCTGTTTTTT. This sequence joins TRBV7-6 and TRBJ2-2, with TRBD2 matching 7 bases. The CDR3 runs to 16 residues. After removal of 3 bases from V and 1 base from J, the junction contained 5 bases not matched to a gene. Germline V gene data show CDR1 as SGHVS and CDR2 as FNYEAQ.